The 21 T cell receptor beta chains given below trace back to one sample, sequenced in a study of blood T cell repertoires in COVID-19. The assay was immunoSEQ multiplex PCR, and TCRdb's table has in-frame clones only and misses some. The sample contains 300,000 to 400,000 clones, roughly 90% of which appear only once. The material sequenced was peripheral blood. All receptors come from a man aged 25 to 40 with COVID-19, enrolled during active disease.

This clone occurred a few times. The gene calls are TRBV11-2 and TRBJ2-7; 7 bases are a match to TRBD1. The CDR3 totals 12 residues. V was clipped by 5 bases and J by 4 bases; unmatched bases: 2. Germline CDR1 and CDR2: SGHAT and FQNNGV. In DNA, the CDR3 is TGTGCCAGCAGCCAGGACAGGTACGAGCAGTACTTC. This encodes CASSQDRYEQYF.

This clone came up once. The rearrangement uses TRBV6-5 and TRBJ2-4, with D perhaps TRBD1 (6 bases). There are 14 residues in the CDR3. CDR1 is MNHEY and CDR2 is SVGAGI in the germline V gene. V gave up 6 bases and J gave up 0 bases, with 9 bases separating them. This chain's CDR3 is CASSPGVAKNIQYF. Here the CDR3 DNA reads TGTGCCAGCAGCCCAGGGGTAGCCAAAAACATTCAGTACTTC.

The chain recombines TRBV2 with TRBJ2-1, with 9 bases lining up with TRBD2. The germline V gene encodes CDR1 SNHLY and CDR2 FYNNEI. V lost 4 bases to trimming and J lost 3 bases; unmatched junction nucleotides: 7. The CDR3 length is 16 residues. For the CDR3, the DNA is TGTGCCAGCAGTGTGGCTAGCGGGACCTTCTACAATGAGCAGTTCTTC. This encodes CASSVASGTFYNEQFF.

The chain carries TRBV5-1 and TRBJ2-3, with a tentative D call TRBD2 (6 bases). Trimming took 2 bases from V and 4 from J, leaving 11 bases between them. The CDR3 runs 14 residues. Germline CDR1 SGHRS, CDR2 YFSETQ. Here the CDR3 reads CASSLQTSPDTQYF. In DNA, the CDR3 is TGCGCCAGCAGCTTACAGACTAGTCCAGATACGCAGTATTTT.

The chain has TRBV6-5 and TRBJ1-1; 12 bases are shared with TRBD1. CDR1 and CDR2 (germline): MNHEY, SVGAGI. Trimming at V came to 7 bases and at J to 7 bases, leaving 10 bases not matched to a gene. The CDR3 extends over 15 amino acids. The CDR3 nucleotides read TGTGCCAGCAACTCCGGGACAGGGGGCGAGGGTGAAGCTTTCTTT. Translating gives CASNSGTGGEGEAFF.

CDR3 residues: CASALQQGDRRNQFTYEQYF. The CDR3 nucleotides read TGTGCCAGCGCCCTCCAACAGGGGGACAGGAGAAACCAATTCACCTACGAGCAGTACTTC. The rearrangement uses TRBV13 and TRBJ2-7, with 8 bases that match TRBD1. With V trimmed by 8 bases and J by 2 bases, 26 bases remained unmatched. Germline V CDR1 and CDR2: PRHDT, FYEKMQ (reference sequence). The CDR3 covers 20 residues.

The chain links TRBV13 to TRBJ2-2; TRBD1 matches at 10 bases. There are 16 residues in the CDR3. Per the germline V gene, CDR1 is PRHDT and CDR2 is FYEKMQ (reference sequence). The trim removed 0 bases at V and 4 bases at J, leaving 2 bases unmatched. In DNA, the CDR3 is TGTGCCAGCAGCTTAGGGGGACAGGGGACCACCGGGGAGCTGTTTTTT. Translation: CASSLGGQGTTGELFF. The full variable domain, in which reference TRBV13 and TRBJ2-2 provide the parts outside the CDR3, is AAGVIQSPRHLIKEKRETATLKCYPIPRHDTVYWYQQGPGQDPQFLISFYEKMQSDKGSIPDRFSAQQFSDYHSELNMSSLELGDSALYFCASSLGGQGTTGELFFGEGSRLTVL.

The genes are TRBV3-1 (or the pseudogene TRBV3-2) and TRBJ2-5, with TRBD2 matching 8 bases. V was clipped by 8 bases and J by 4 bases; unmatched bases: 9. Germline V gene sequence: CDR1 LGHDT, CDR2 YNNKEL (reference sequence). The CDR3 covers 14 residues. CDR3: CASLSGGAGETQYF. CDR3 in DNA: TGTGCCAGCCTCTCCGGGGGGGCGGGAGAGACCCAGTACTTC.

The chain combines TRBV7-2 with TRBJ1-5; 8 nucleotides match TRBD1. With V trimmed by 5 bases and J by 6 bases, 12 bases remained unmatched. This CDR3 region has 16 residues. CDR1 and CDR2 (germline): SGHTA, FQGNSA. CDR3 sequence (DNA): TGTGCCAGCAGCCTCGGGACAGGTTATGTAGGTCAGCCCCAGCATTTT. Translation gives CASSLGTGYVGQPQHF.

The V call is TRBV7-9, the J call TRBJ1-4; perhaps TRBD1 as D (5 bases). Germline V gives CDR1 SEHNR, CDR2 FQNEAQ (reference sequence). This CDR3 is 16 amino acids long. Trimming removed 3 bases from V and 0 bases from J, with 11 bases in between. CDR3: CASSFRQTSTNEKLFF. The CDR3 bases are TGTGCCAGCAGCTTCCGACAGACCTCAACTAATGAAAAACTGTTTTTT.

This sequence joins TRBV28 and TRBJ1-1, with D hard to call. Trimming shortened V by 0 bases and J by 1 base, and 9 bases separated the two germline ends. CDR1 is MDHEN and CDR2 is SYDVKM in the germline V gene. The CDR3 extends over 15 amino acids. The CDR3 region is CASSLWGAGNTEAFF. The CDR3, as DNA: TGTGCCAGCAGTTTATGGGGTGCAGGGAACACTGAAGCTTTCTTT.

This chain connects TRBV7-3 to TRBJ1-2; D gene unclear. In germline, CDR1 is SGHTA, CDR2 FQGTGA. The CDR3 length is 11 residues. Deletions cut 5 bases from V and 10 bases from J, with 11 bases between. As DNA, the CDR3 is TGTGCCAGCAGCACCCTGGGCGACTACACCTTC. It yields the protein CASSTLGDYTF.

J is TRBJ2-3 and V is TRBV6-2 or TRBV6-3; 11 bases are shared with TRBD2. CDR3 length equals 17 residues. V gave up 5 bases and J gave up 2 bases; unmatched junction bases: 9. Per the germline V gene, CDR1 is MNHEY and CDR2 is SVGEGT. CDR3 in amino acids: CASSPLSTSGDTDTQYF. The CDR3 DNA reads TGTGCCAGCAGTCCCCTCTCGACTAGCGGGGACACAGATACGCAGTATTTT.

This chain joins TRBV18 and TRBJ1-1; 9 nucleotides agree with TRBD1. Germline V gives CDR1 KGHSH, CDR2 LQKENI. The CDR3 covers 14 residues. V was clipped by 1 base and J by 10 bases; unmatched bases: 7. CDR3 nucleotides: TGTGCCAGCTCACCACAGGGACAGGGTTGGGGAGCTTTCTTT. It encodes CASSPQGQGWGAFF.

This clone was seen more than once but under ten times. The gene calls are TRBV4-3 and TRBJ2-7; D not certain. Germline lookup yields CDR1 LGHNA and CDR2 YSLEER. This CDR3 spans 14 amino acids. The V and J ends lost 2 bases and 0 bases respectively, with 8 bases between them. Written as DNA, the CDR3 is TGCGCCAGCAGCCAACAACAGTACTCCTACGAGCAGTACTTC. The encoded protein is CASSQQQYSYEQYF.

This clone appeared once. This rearrangement joins TRBV10-3 to TRBJ2-1; 10 nucleotides match TRBD1. The germline CDR1 and CDR2 sequences are ENHRY and SYGVKD. V shed 0 bases, J shed 8 bases, and the junction held 7 bases outside the gene matches. This CDR3 contains 16 residues. In DNA, the CDR3 is TGTGCCATCAGTGAGTCAGTGACAGGGGGCAGGGATGAGCAGTTCTTC. Translation gives CAISESVTGGRDEQFF.

The chain links TRBV5-6 to TRBJ2-7, with a tentative D call TRBD1 (6 bases). Germline-derived CDR1 and CDR2 are SGHDT and YYEEEE. CDR3 length equals 14 residues. Deletions cut 6 bases from V and 0 bases from J, with 13 bases between. The CDR3 loop reads CASILGQSSYEQYF. CDR3 coding DNA: TGTGCCAGCATCCTTGGACAGAGCTCCTACGAGCAGTACTTC.

The V call is TRBV5-6, the J call TRBJ2-5; perhaps TRBD2 as D (6 bases). Germline V CDR1 and CDR2: SGHDT, YYEEEE. The CDR3 contains 17 residues. V lost 6 bases and J lost 5, with 26 bases in between. The CDR3 DNA reads TGTGCCAGCACCCTACCCTTGAGCCTCGGGGAGGTGGAGACCCAGTACTTC. Protein product: CASTLPLSLGEVETQYF. Complete variable domain (other parts from reference TRBV5-6 and TRBJ2-5): DAGVTQSPTHLIKTRGQQVTLRCSPKSGHDTVSWYQQALGQGPQFIFQYYEEEERQRGNFPDRFSGHQFPNYSSELNVNALLLGDSALYLCASTLPLSLGEVETQYFGPGTRLLVL.

This chain joins TRBV4-2 and TRBJ1-1; TRBD1 agrees at 7 bases. Germline V gene lookup returns CDR1 LGHNA and CDR2 YNFKEQ. CDR3 length: 13 residues. With V trimmed by 4 bases and J by 1 base, 0 bases remained unmatched. The CDR3 bases are TGTGCCAGCAGCCGGGACAGGAACACTGAAGCTTTCTTT. Translating gives CASSRDRNTEAFF.

The CDR3 loop reads CASSLQGPSEAFF. In DNA form, the CDR3 reads TGCGCCAGCAGCTTACAGGGCCCCAGTGAAGCTTTCTTT. This chain connects TRBV5-1 to TRBJ1-1; D is possibly TRBD1 (6 bases). CDR3 length: 13 residues. V shed 2 bases and J shed 7 bases, with 12 bases lying between them. Germline assignment: CDR1 SGHRS and CDR2 YFSETQ.

In regard to this clone: The junction and the germline gene differ at one end; a read error may be behind it. J is TRBJ2-7 and V is TRBV29-1, with D uncertain. The CDR3 totals 12 residues. Germline assignment: CDR1 SQVTM and CDR2 ANQGSEA. The CDR3 nucleotides are TGCAGCGTCGAAGGTTTCAACTACGAGCAGTACTTC. Encoded protein: CSVEGFNYEQYF.